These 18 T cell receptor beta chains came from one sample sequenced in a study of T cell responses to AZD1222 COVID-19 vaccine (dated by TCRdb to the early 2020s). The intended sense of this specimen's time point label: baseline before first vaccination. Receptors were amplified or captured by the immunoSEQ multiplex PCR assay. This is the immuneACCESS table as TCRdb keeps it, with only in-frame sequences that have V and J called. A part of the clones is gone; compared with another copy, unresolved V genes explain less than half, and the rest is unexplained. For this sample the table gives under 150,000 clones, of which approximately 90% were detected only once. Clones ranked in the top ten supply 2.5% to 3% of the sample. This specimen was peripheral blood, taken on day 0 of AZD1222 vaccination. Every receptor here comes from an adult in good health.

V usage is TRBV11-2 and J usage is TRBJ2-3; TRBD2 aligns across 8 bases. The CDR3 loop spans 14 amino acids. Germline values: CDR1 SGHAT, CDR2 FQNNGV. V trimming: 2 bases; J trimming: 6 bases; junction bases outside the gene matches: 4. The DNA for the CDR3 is TGTGCCAGCAGCTTAAATAGCGGGAAGGATACGCAGTATTTT. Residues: CASSLNSGKDTQYF.

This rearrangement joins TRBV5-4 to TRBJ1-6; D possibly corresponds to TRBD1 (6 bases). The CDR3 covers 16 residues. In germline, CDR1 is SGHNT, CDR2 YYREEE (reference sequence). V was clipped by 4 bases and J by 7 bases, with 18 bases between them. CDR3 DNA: TGTGCCAGCAGCGTATCACCGGGACAACCGAATTCACCCCTCCACTTT. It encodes CASSVSPGQPNSPLHF.

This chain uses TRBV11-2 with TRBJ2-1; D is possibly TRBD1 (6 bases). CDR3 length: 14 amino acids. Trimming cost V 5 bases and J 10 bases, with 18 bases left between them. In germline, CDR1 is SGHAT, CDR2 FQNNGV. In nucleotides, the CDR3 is TGTGCCAGCAGCCTCCGAGACAGGACCTGGGAGCAGTTCTTC. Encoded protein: CASSLRDRTWEQFF.

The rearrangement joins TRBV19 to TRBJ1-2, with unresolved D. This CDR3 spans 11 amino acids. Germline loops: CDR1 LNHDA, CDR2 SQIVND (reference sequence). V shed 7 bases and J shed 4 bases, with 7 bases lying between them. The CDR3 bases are TGTGCCAGTACACGGGGCTATGGCTACACCTTC. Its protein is CASTRGYGYTF.

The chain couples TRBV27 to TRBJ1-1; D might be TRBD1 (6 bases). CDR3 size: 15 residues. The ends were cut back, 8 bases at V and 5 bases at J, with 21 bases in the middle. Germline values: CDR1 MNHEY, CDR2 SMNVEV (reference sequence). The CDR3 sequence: CASGAGAKMYTEAFF. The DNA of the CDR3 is TGTGCCAGCGGTGCAGGGGCGAAGATGTATACTGAAGCTTTCTTT.

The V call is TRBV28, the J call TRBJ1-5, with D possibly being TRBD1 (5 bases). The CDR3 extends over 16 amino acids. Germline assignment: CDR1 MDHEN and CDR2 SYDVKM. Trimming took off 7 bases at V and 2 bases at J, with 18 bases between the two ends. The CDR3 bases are TGTGCCAGCATTCTCCACGGGGGAACGGGCAATCAGCCCCAGCATTTT. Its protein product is CASILHGGTGNQPQHF.

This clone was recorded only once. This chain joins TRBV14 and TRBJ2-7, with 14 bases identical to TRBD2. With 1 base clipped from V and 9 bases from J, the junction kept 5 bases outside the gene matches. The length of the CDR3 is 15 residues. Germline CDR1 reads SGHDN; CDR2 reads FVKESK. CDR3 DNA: TGTGCCAGCAGCCAAGCCGGACTAGCGGGAGGTTGGCAGTACTTC. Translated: CASSQAGLAGGWQYF.

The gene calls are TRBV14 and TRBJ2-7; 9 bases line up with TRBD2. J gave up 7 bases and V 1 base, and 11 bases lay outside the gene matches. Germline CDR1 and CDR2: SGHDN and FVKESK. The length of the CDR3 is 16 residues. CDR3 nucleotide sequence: TGTGCCAGCAGCCAAGGACGGGCGGGAGGGTCGAGAGAGCAGTACTTC. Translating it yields CASSQGRAGGSREQYF.

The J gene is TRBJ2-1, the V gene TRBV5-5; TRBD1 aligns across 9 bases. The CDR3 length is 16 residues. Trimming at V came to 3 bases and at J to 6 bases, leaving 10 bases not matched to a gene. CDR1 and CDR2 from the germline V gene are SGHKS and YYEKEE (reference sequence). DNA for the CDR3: TGTGCCAGCAGCTGGCACGGGACAGGGATTGCCAATGAGCAGTTCTTC. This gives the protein CASSWHGTGIANEQFF.

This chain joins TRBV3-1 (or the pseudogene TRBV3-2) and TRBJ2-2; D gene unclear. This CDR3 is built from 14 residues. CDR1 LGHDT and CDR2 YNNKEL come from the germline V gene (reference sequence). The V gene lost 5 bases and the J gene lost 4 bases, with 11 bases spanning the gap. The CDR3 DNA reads TGTGCCAGCAGCTACCTTTTGGCCACCGGGGAGCTGTTTTTT. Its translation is CASSYLLATGELFF.

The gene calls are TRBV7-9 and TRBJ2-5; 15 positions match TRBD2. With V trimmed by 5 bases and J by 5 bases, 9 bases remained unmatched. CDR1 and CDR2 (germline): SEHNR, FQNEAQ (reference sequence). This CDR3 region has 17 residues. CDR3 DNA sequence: TGTGCCAGCAGCCTTGGGACTAGCGGGGGGCATGGGGAGACCCAGTACTTC. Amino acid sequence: CASSLGTSGGHGETQYF. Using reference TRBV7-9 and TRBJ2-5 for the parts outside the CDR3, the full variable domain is DTGVSQNPRHKITKRGQNVTFRCDPISEHNRLYWYRQTLGQGPEFLTYFQNEAQLEKSRLLSDRFSAERPKGSFSTLEIQRTEQGDSAMYLCASSLGTSGGHGETQYFGPGTRLLVL.

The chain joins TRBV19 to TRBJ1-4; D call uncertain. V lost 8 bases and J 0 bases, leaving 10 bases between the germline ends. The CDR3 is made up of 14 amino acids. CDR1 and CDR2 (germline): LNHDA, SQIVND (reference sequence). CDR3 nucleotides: TGTGCCAGTCTGGACGGAGCAACTAATGAAAAACTGTTTTTT. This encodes CASLDGATNEKLFF. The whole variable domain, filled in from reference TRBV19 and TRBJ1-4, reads DGGITQSPKYLFRKEGQNVTLSCEQNLNHDAMYWYRQDPGQGLRLIYYSQIVNDFQKGDIAEGYSVSREKKESFPLTVTSAQKNPTAFYLCASLDGATNEKLFFGSGTQLSVL.

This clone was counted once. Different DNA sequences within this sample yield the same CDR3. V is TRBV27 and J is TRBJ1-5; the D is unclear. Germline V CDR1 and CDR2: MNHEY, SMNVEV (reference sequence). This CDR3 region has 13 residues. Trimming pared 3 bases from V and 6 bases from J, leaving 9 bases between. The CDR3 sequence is CASSLSGVQPQHF. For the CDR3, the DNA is TGTGCCAGCAGTTTGTCTGGTGTTCAGCCCCAGCATTTT.

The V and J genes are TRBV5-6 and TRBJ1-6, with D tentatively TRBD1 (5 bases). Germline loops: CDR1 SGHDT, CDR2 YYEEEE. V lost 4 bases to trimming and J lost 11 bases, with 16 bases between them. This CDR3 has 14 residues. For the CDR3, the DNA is TGTGCCAGCAGCCCGGGACGGCCGACAGCACCCCTCCACTTT. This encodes CASSPGRPTAPLHF.

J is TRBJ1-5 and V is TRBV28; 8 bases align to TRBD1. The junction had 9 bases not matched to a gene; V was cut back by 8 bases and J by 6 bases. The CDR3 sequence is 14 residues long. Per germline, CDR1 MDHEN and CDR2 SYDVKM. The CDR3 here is CASASWQGAQPQHF. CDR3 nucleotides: TGTGCCAGCGCCTCTTGGCAGGGGGCTCAGCCCCAGCATTTT.

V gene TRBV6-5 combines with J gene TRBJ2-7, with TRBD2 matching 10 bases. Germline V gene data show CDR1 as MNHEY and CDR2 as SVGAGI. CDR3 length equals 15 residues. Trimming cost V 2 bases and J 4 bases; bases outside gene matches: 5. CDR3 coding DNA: TGTGCCAGCAGTTACGGGACTAGCGAGATGTACGAGCAGTACTTC. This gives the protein CASSYGTSEMYEQYF.

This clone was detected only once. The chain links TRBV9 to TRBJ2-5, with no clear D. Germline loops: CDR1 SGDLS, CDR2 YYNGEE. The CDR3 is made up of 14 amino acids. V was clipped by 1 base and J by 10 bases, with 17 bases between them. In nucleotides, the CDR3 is TGTGCCAGCAGCGTATCCTCAACTTGGCGCGGCCAGTACTTC. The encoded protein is CASSVSSTWRGQYF.

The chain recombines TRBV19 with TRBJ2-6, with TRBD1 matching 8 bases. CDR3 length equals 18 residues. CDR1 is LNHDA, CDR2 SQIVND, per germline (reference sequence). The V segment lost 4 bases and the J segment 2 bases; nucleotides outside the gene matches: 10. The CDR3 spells CASSTDRGSFTGANVLTF. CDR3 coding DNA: TGTGCCAGTAGTACAGACAGGGGTAGCTTTACTGGGGCCAACGTCCTGACTTTC.